This T cell receptor beta chain emerged from a study of blood T cell repertoires in COVID-19. Study background: Both acute and convalescent COVID-19 samples were obtained from the United States, Italy and Spain. In each case, the material was cDNA or gDNA derived from T cells, B-cell-depleted T cells, or PBMCs.

The assay was immunoSEQ multiplex PCR, and TCRdb's table has in-frame clones only and misses some. This sample has some 150,000 clones, with about 87% found just once. CDR1 is SGDLS and CDR2 is YYNGEE in the germline V gene. V was trimmed by 7 bases and J by 6 bases, leaving 8 bases between them. CDR3 length: 11 residues. Sample: peripheral blood. The TCR sequence derives from a woman between 45 and 60 years old with acute or convalescent COVID-19. The chain is built from TRBV9 and TRBJ2-1; possibly TRBD2 for D (6 bases). CDR3 protein: CASGTSNEQFF. The CDR3 nucleotides read TGTGCCAGCGGGACTTCCAATGAGCAGTTCTTC.